This T cell receptor beta chain was identified in a study of blood T cell repertoires in COVID-19. Study-wide context: The United States, Italy and Spain supplied acute and convalescent COVID-19 samples. PBMCs, B-cell-depleted T cells, or T cells were the source of the cDNA or gDNA that made up the material.

Produced via immunoSEQ multiplex PCR; TCRdb's table is partial and in-frame only. Of under 250,000 clones in the sample, roughly 82% are singletons; the top ten hold around 4.7%. There are 16 residues in the CDR3. The V end lost 4 bases, the J end lost 3 bases, and 16 bases lay between the germline ends. CDR1 is LGHDT, CDR2 YNNKEL, per germline (reference sequence). What was sequenced was peripheral blood. V usage is TRBV3-1 (or the pseudogene TRBV3-2) and J usage is TRBJ1-3; TRBD1 might be the D (5 bases). The TCR comes from a woman in her 70s with acute or convalescent COVID-19. CDR3 sequence (DNA): TGTGCCAGCAGCCTGGACATGAATTCGGTTGGAAACACCATATATTTT. This encodes CASSLDMNSVGNTIYF.